The 31 T cell receptor beta chains reported below all come from one sample, sequenced in a study of blood T cell repertoires in COVID-19 (dated by TCRdb to 2020 to 2022). Library method: the immunoSEQ multiplex PCR assay. In its TCRdb copy, this immuneACCESS table keeps in-frame sequences only and misses some clones. Where compared with another copy, unresolved V genes explain less than half of these, and the others have no known cause. In all, the sample holds about 380,000 clones, and 70% to 90% of those were seen once. The ten largest account for roughly 1.4% of the sample. The sequenced sample consisted of PBMCs or T cells enriched from blood (not recorded which). These receptors were taken from a man aged 25 to 40 who had recovered from COVID-19.

This rearrangement joins TRBV30 to TRBJ1-4; 10 bases align to TRBD1. CDR1 is GTSNPN and CDR2 is SVGIG in the germline V gene (reference sequence). V lost 2 bases, J lost 8 bases, and 5 bases stayed unmatched. CDR3 length: 14 amino acids. This CDR3 is CAWSRQGAREKLFF. CDR3 DNA: TGTGCCTGGAGTCGACAGGGGGCGCGGGAAAAACTGTTTTTT. The variable domain in full, with the rest retrieved from reference TRBV30 and TRBJ1-4, is SQTIHQWPATLVQPVGSPLSLECTVEGTSNPNLYWYRQAAGRGLQLLFYSVGIGQISSEVPQNLSASRPQDRQFILSSKKLLLSDSGFYLCAWSRQGAREKLFFGSGTQLSVL.

Many counts were recorded for this clone. The V call is TRBV19, the J call TRBJ1-5; D unresolved. Germline CDR1 is LNHDA and CDR2 is SQIVND (reference sequence). Deletions cut 5 bases from V and 0 bases from J, with 5 bases between. The CDR3 covers 13 residues. The CDR3 nucleotides are TGTGCCAGTAGTTATTCTAGCAATCAGCCCCAGCATTTT. It encodes CASSYSSNQPQHF.

The gene calls are TRBV7-2 and TRBJ1-3; D not resolved. V dropped 5 bases and J dropped 5 bases, with 16 bases sitting between them. CDR1 SGHTA and CDR2 FQGNSA come from the germline V gene. This CDR3 is 15 amino acids long. In DNA form, the CDR3 reads TGTGCCAGCAGCAATCCGGCGGGCAGCCGAAACACCATATATTTT. Protein sequence: CASSNPAGSRNTIYF.

The chain has TRBV6-1 and TRBJ2-7, with TRBD1 as a possible D gene (5 bases). The CDR3 runs to 15 residues. V was pared by 3 bases and J by 0 bases, with 12 bases between. The germline V gene has CDR1 MNHNS and CDR2 SASEGT. The CDR3: CASSDKGFSSYEQYF. CDR3 DNA sequence: TGTGCCAGCAGTGACAAGGGGTTTTCCTCCTACGAGCAGTACTTC.

This clone was seen only a few times. V gene TRBV6-5 combines with J gene TRBJ1-1; a possible D gene is TRBD1 (5 bases). Germline V gene lookup returns CDR1 MNHEY and CDR2 SVGAGI. CDR3 size: 13 residues. V lost 6 bases and J 7 bases, leaving 15 bases between the germline ends. The CDR3 protein is CASSPSAGHEAFF. The CDR3 region has the DNA TGTGCCAGCAGCCCGTCGGCGGGGCATGAAGCTTTCTTT.

The rearrangement links TRBV9 to TRBJ1-4; D ambiguous. The germline V and J ends were trimmed by 2 bases and 3 bases, with 11 bases remaining between them. The V gene's germline CDR1 is SGDLS and CDR2 YYNGEE. The CDR3 is 15 residues long. The CDR3 protein is CASSVQVGSNEKLFF. As DNA, the CDR3 is TGTGCCAGCAGCGTTCAGGTGGGCTCTAATGAAAAACTGTTTTTT.

This clone was observed a handful of times. This chain joins TRBV28 and TRBJ1-1; unclear D gene. Germline-derived CDR1 and CDR2 are MDHEN and SYDVKM. V lost 2 bases to trimming and J lost 10 bases, with 11 bases between them. This CDR3 region has 12 residues. CDR3 residues: CASSLDVRRAFF. In DNA form, the CDR3 reads TGTGCCAGCAGTTTAGATGTTAGAAGAGCTTTCTTT.

The chain employs TRBV5-4 and TRBJ1-1; D is perhaps TRBD1 (5 bases). In germline, CDR1 is SGHNT, CDR2 YYREEE (reference sequence). This CDR3 is built from 16 residues. Trimming pared 4 bases from V and 0 bases from J, leaving 16 bases between. CDR3 sequence (DNA): TGTGCCAGCAGCCCAACCCCGACAGCCGTGAACACTGAAGCTTTCTTT. Its protein product is CASSPTPTAVNTEAFF.

The chain recombines TRBV5-4 with TRBJ1-2, with TRBD1 identical over 7 bases. The CDR3 runs to 13 residues. V lost 7 bases to trimming and J lost 4 bases; unmatched junction nucleotides: 7. Germline loops: CDR1 SGHNT, CDR2 YYREEE (reference sequence). CDR3 DNA sequence: TGTGCCAGCGGACCCCGGGACAGCTATGGCTACACCTTC. The encoded protein is CASGPRDSYGYTF.

This clone has more than one count but fewer than ten. The V call is TRBV5-1, the J call TRBJ1-2; 10 nucleotides line up with TRBD1. In germline, CDR1 is SGHRS, CDR2 YFSETQ. The length of the CDR3 is 15 residues. After removal of 3 bases from V and 3 bases from J, the junction contained 5 bases not matched to a gene. The CDR3: CASSYGDRGDYGYTF. The CDR3 DNA is TGCGCCAGCAGCTACGGGGACAGGGGAGACTATGGCTACACCTTC.

V and J are TRBV13 and TRBJ1-2; possible D gene TRBD1, 6 bases. The V and J ends lost 3 bases and 4 bases respectively, with 12 bases between them. Germline lookup yields CDR1 PRHDT and CDR2 FYEKMQ (reference sequence). There are 14 residues in the CDR3. CDR3 sequence: CASSLSDRTYGYTF. The DNA of the CDR3 is TGTGCCAGCAGCTTGTCGGACAGAACCTATGGCTACACCTTC.

V gene TRBV6-1 combines with J gene TRBJ1-2, with a tentative D call TRBD1 (6 bases). The germline V gene encodes CDR1 MNHNS and CDR2 SASEGT. The V end was cut by 2 bases, the J end by 3 bases, with 13 bases between. The CDR3 consists of 15 residues. The CDR3 sequence is CASSESTGSDYGYTF. The CDR3 bases are TGTGCCAGCAGTGAATCAACAGGGAGTGACTATGGCTACACCTTC.

The chain combines TRBV5-1 with TRBJ2-3, with D perhaps matching TRBD1 (6 bases). The CDR3 covers 15 residues. Germline values: CDR1 SGHRS, CDR2 YFSETQ. The V end lost 4 bases, the J end lost 5 bases, and 17 bases lay between the germline ends. CDR3 region: CASSPPGTPGDTQYF. CDR3 DNA sequence: TGCGCCAGCAGCCCCCCGGGGACACCAGGAGATACGCAGTATTTT.

This chain links TRBV19 with TRBJ1-1; TRBD1 matches 11 bases. The CDR3 length is 16 residues. From germline, CDR1 is LNHDA and CDR2 SQIVND (reference sequence). Unmatched junction bases numbered 10, after V lost 4 bases and J lost 6 bases. The CDR3 coding sequence is TGTGCCAGTAGTAGGACCGCAGGGACAGGGGGGTCTGAAGCTTTCTTT. This translates into CASSRTAGTGGSEAFF. The entire variable domain, with the rest obtained from reference TRBV19 and TRBJ1-1, is as follows: DGGITQSPKYLFRKEGQNVTLSCEQNLNHDAMYWYRQDPGQGLRLIYYSQIVNDFQKGDIAEGYSVSREKKESFPLTVTSAQKNPTAFYLCASSRTAGTGGSEAFFGQGTRLTVV.

V and J are TRBV29-1 and TRBJ1-4; perhaps TRBD1 as D (6 bases). The CDR3 extends over 12 amino acids. Trimming took off 4 bases at V and 5 bases at J, with 8 bases between the two ends. Germline-derived CDR1 and CDR2 are SQVTM and ANQGSEA. The CDR3 DNA reads TGCAGCGTTGCAGGGGCGAATGAAAAACTGTTTTTT. Protein: CSVAGANEKLFF.

This chain connects TRBV7-9 to TRBJ2-5, with TRBD1 matching 9 bases. The germline gives CDR1 SEHNR, CDR2 FQNEAQ (reference sequence). J lost 3 bases, V lost 11 bases, and 7 bases had no gene match. This CDR3 is 13 amino acids long. The CDR3 DNA reads as TGTGCCGGGCTAAGGACAGGGGAAGAGACCCAGTACTTC. This sequence encodes CAGLRTGEETQYF.

The chain uses TRBV2 and TRBJ1-6, with D possibly matching TRBD1 (6 bases). Trimming left V 6 bases short and J 8 bases short, with 17 bases between. From germline, CDR1 is SNHLY and CDR2 FYNNEI. The CDR3 runs 15 residues. The CDR3 sequence: CASSPFDRPHSPLHF. In DNA form, the CDR3 reads TGTGCCAGCAGCCCTTTCGACAGGCCGCATTCACCCCTCCACTTT.

A few counts support this clone. The rearrangement joins TRBV16 to TRBJ1-3; D ambiguous. Per the germline V gene, CDR1 is KGHSY and CDR2 is FQNENV. V lost 4 bases, J lost 2 bases, and 9 bases lay in between. The CDR3 has 14 residues. The CDR3 sequence: CASSPGRAGNTIYF. CDR3 DNA: TGTGCCAGCAGCCCCGGGCGGGCTGGAAACACCATATATTTT.

This sequence joins TRBV5-5 and TRBJ2-7; 11 bases align to TRBD1. This CDR3 has 16 residues. Germline V lookup: CDR1 SGHKS, CDR2 YYEKEE (reference sequence). The J segment lost 4 bases and the V segment lost 7 bases, leaving 13 bases of the junction unmatched. CDR3 bases: TGTGCCAGCGGACGCGGACAGGGGGCAAGTTGGTACGAGCAGTACTTC. It yields the protein CASGRGQGASWYEQYF.

The V and J genes are TRBV7-6 and TRBJ2-3, with 12 bases lining up with TRBD1. With V trimmed by 0 bases and J by 11 bases, 9 bases remained unmatched. The CDR3 extends over 16 amino acids. Germline assignment: CDR1 SGHVS and CDR2 FNYEAQ. The CDR3 is CASSLAEGTGGVKQYF. In DNA, the CDR3 is TGTGCCAGCAGCTTAGCTGAGGGGACAGGGGGCGTTAAGCAGTATTTT.

The chain carries TRBV7-3 and TRBJ1-1, with unresolved D. The CDR3 is 14 residues long. Germline CDR1 is SGHTA and CDR2 is FQGTGA. V gave up 0 bases and J gave up 1 base, with 6 bases separating them. The CDR3 DNA follows: TGTGCCAGCAGCTTAACGTCAGGGAACACTGAAGCTTTCTTT. It encodes CASSLTSGNTEAFF. Filled out from reference TRBV7-3 and TRBJ1-1, the complete variable domain reads GAGVSQTPSNKVTEKGKYVELRCDPISGHTALYWYRQSLGQGPEFLIYFQGTGAADDSGLPNDRFFAVRPEGSVSTLKIQRTERGDSAVYLCASSLTSGNTEAFFGQGTRLTVV.

The V and J genes are TRBV18 and TRBJ1-1; D is unclear. V lost 3 bases and J 0 bases, leaving 8 bases between the germline ends. The CDR3 is 14 amino acids. Germline assignment: CDR1 KGHSH and CDR2 LQKENI. The CDR3 region has the DNA TGTGCCAGCTCACCCCCAGTCATGAACACTGAAGCTTTCTTT. This sequence encodes CASSPPVMNTEAFF.

The chain recombines TRBV10-3 with TRBJ2-7, with D maybe TRBD1 (5 bases). The CDR3 length is 15 residues. Germline assignment: CDR1 ENHRY and CDR2 SYGVKD. Trimming cost V 4 bases and J 0 bases, with 13 bases left between them. The CDR3 reads CAISVRGTSSYEQYF. CDR3 bases: TGTGCCATCAGTGTTAGGGGCACCAGCTCCTACGAGCAGTACTTC.

This rearrangement joins TRBV18 to TRBJ1-1, with TRBD1 as a possible D gene (6 bases). With 2 bases removed from V and 4 bases from J, the gap between germline ends came to 14 bases. Germline assignment: CDR1 KGHSH and CDR2 LQKENI. CDR3 length equals 15 residues. This CDR3 is CASSPKTTGITEAFF. The DNA of the CDR3 is TGTGCCAGCTCACCAAAAACGACAGGAATCACTGAAGCTTTCTTT.

The V call is TRBV9, the J call TRBJ2-7; 7 nucleotides align to TRBD2. The CDR3 runs 16 residues. With V trimmed by 2 bases and J by 0 bases, 8 bases remained unmatched. The germline V gene encodes CDR1 SGDLS and CDR2 YYNGEE. As DNA, the CDR3 is TGTGCCAGCAGCGTCGATCCTAGCGGTAACTCCTACGAGCAGTACTTC. This codes for CASSVDPSGNSYEQYF.

J is TRBJ2-3 and V is TRBV9, with TRBD1 matching over 9 bases. The CDR3 spans 16 residues. The J segment lost 6 bases and the V segment lost 3 bases, leaving 11 bases of the junction unmatched. CDR1 is SGDLS and CDR2 is YYNGEE in the germline V gene. CDR3 in DNA: TGTGCCAGCAGCGGTGGGGACAGGGTGTTCTTGGATACGCAGTATTTT. Amino acids: CASSGGDRVFLDTQYF. Using reference TRBV9 and TRBJ2-3 for the parts outside the CDR3, the full variable domain is DSGVTQTPKHLITATGQRVTLRCSPRSGDLSVYWYQQSLDQGLQFLIQYYNGEERAKGNILERFSAQQFPDLHSELNLSSLELGDSALYFCASSGGDRVFLDTQYFGPGTRLTVL.

V and J are TRBV25-1 and TRBJ2-1, with D unresolved. CDR3 length: 12 amino acids. Trimming removed 1 base from V and 7 bases from J, with 5 bases in between. CDR1 and CDR2 from the germline V gene are MGHDK and SYGVNS. CDR3 DNA: TGTGCCAGCAGTGAATTCTTTAATGAGCAGTTCTTC. Encoded protein: CASSEFFNEQFF.

This chain joins TRBV18 and TRBJ1-1, with 8 bases identical to TRBD1. The V segment lost 6 bases and the J segment 3 bases; nucleotides outside the gene matches: 6. This CDR3 region has 14 residues. In germline, CDR1 is KGHSH, CDR2 LQKENI. This CDR3 is CASSRQGRDTEAFF. In DNA form, the CDR3 reads TGTGCCAGCTCCAGACAGGGGAGGGACACTGAAGCTTTCTTT.

The chain links TRBV6-1 to TRBJ1-2, with D possibly being TRBD1 (5 bases). The CDR3 has 14 amino acids. V was trimmed by 0 bases and J by 5 bases, leaving 10 bases between them. The germline CDR1 and CDR2 sequences are MNHNS and SASEGT. CDR3 residues: CASSEAGAVYGYTF. The CDR3 region has the DNA TGTGCCAGCAGTGAAGCTGGGGCAGTTTATGGCTACACCTTC.

J is TRBJ1-3 and V is TRBV9; TRBD1 might be the D (6 bases). Germline-derived CDR1 and CDR2 are SGDLS and YYNGEE. The CDR3 length is 16 residues. Trimming pared 0 bases from V and 3 bases from J, leaving 13 bases between. The CDR3 coding sequence is TGTGCCAGCAGCGTAGAAGGGGACACGGATGGAAACACCATATATTTT. It encodes CASSVEGDTDGNTIYF.

In regard to this clone: Mismatch with germline at one junction end may stem from a read error. This sequence joins TRBV19 and TRBJ1-6, with D possibly being TRBD1 (6 bases). The length of the CDR3 is 14 residues. Germline V CDR1 and CDR2: LNHDA, SQIVND (reference sequence). CDR3 residues: CTSSDRFPRTPLHF. The CDR3 bases are TGTACCAGTAGCGACAGGTTCCCCAGGACACCCCTCCACTTT.